This is a list of T cell receptor beta chains from one sample in a study of T cells after somatic rescue of genetic block. TCRdb's table, derived via immunoSEQ multiplex PCR, lists solely in-frame clones and lacks some. The table has roughly 92,000 clones, about nine tenths seen once; the top ten hold around 1.6%. Specimen: peripheral blood mononuclear cells (PBMCs). The receptors derive from a woman younger than 35. CDR3s leave out the opening cysteine and the closing phenylalanine or tryptophan. Part of the rows lack a size; the others show once, few, many or a class for expanded clones.

size: .; V: TRBV10-3; J: TRBJ2-7; CDR3: AISARMEQY
size: .; V: TRBV7-9; J: TRBJ1-1; CDR3: ASSLARDRNTEAF
size: .; V: TRBV19; J: TRBJ1-1; CDR3: ASSKGRQGLNTEAF
size: .; V: TRBV28; J: TRBJ2-7; CDR3: ASISGLAGVGANEQY
size: .; V: TRBV16; J: TRBJ1-4; CDR3: ASSLDRVGREKLF
size: .; V: TRBV5-4; J: TRBJ2-5; CDR3: ASSLASLGGLAQY
size: .; V: TRBV27; J: TRBJ1-2; CDR3: ASSPWGRGYT
size: .; V: TRBV25-1; J: TRBJ2-7; CDR3: ASSVSLGGDEQY
size: .; V: TRBV7-2; J: TRBJ2-1; CDR3: ASSQNGPGDEQF
size: .; V: TRBV27; J: TRBJ1-1; CDR3: ASSLEQGANTEAF
size: .; V: TRBV2; J: TRBJ2-7; CDR3: ASSRTSRAYEQY
size: .; V: TRBV28; J: TRBJ1-1; CDR3: ASTQGGLLMNTEAF
size: .; V: TRBV11-3; J: TRBJ2-1; CDR3: ASSQGPGAYNEQF
size: few; V: TRBV2; J: TRBJ1-5; CDR3: ASNPNNRNQPQH
size: .; V: TRBV5-1; J: TRBJ1-2; CDR3: ASSPESQAYGYT
size: .; V: TRBV5-6; J: TRBJ2-7; CDR3: ASSASTLNYEQY
size: few; V: TRBV5-6; J: TRBJ1-2; CDR3: ASSLGSVGGGYGYT
size: few; V: TRBV11-3; J: TRBJ2-7; CDR3: ASSLSPEEQY
size: .; V: TRBV19; J: TRBJ2-7; CDR3: ASSTGTLNYEQY
size: .; V: TRBV6-1; J: TRBJ1-1; CDR3: ASRRDKAHNTEAF
size: .; V: TRBV27; J: TRBJ1-1; CDR3: ASTTGPEDTEAF
size: .; V: TRBV30; J: TRBJ2-1; CDR3: AWELGSPDNEQF
size: .; V: TRBV18; J: TRBJ2-5; CDR3: ASSPGTGKFGTQY
size: .; V: TRBV7-2; J: TRBJ2-3; CDR3: ASSARTSGSTDTQY
size: .; V: TRBV5-1; J: TRBJ2-5; CDR3: ASSLGPQGGETQY
size: .; V: TRBV7-2; J: TRBJ2-1; CDR3: ASTPGGGSYNEQF
size: .; V: TRBV28; J: TRBJ2-3; CDR3: ASSLSGHAGTDTQY
size: .; V: TRBV7-9; J: TRBJ2-2; CDR3: ASSLLTGELF
size: .; V: TRBV27; J: TRBJ2-1; CDR3: ASSLSGMHEQF
size: .; V: TRBV7-8; J: TRBJ2-7; CDR3: ASSLPLRQGSYEQY
size: .; V: TRBV5-1; J: TRBJ2-7; CDR3: ASSSSGRSYEQY
size: .; V: TRBV6-6; J: TRBJ2-4; CDR3: ATRGGGRAVGIQY
size: .; V: TRBV7-2; J: TRBJ1-5; CDR3: ASSYRGDQPQH
size: few; V: TRBV30; J: TRBJ1-1; CDR3: AWSPGQTNTEAF
size: .; V: TRBV4-1; J: TRBJ1-5; CDR3: ASSKSQVGNQPQH
size: .; V: TRBV7-3; J: TRBJ1-1; CDR3: ASSLTGGDTEAF
size: .; V: TRBV4-3; J: TRBJ1-1; CDR3: ASSQDLRQGDTEAF
size: .; V: TRBV28; J: TRBJ2-7; CDR3: ASSPDLASGSYEQY
size: .; V: TRBV10-2; J: TRBJ2-7; CDR3: ASAPLAGYEQY
size: .; V: TRBV28; J: TRBJ1-5; CDR3: ASSSQGAGDQPQH
size: .; V: TRBV7-2; J: TRBJ1-2; CDR3: ASRAGAYTDRGYT
size: .; V: TRBV4-1; J: TRBJ1-2; CDR3: ASSQVEGGGERGYT